What follows are 7 T cell receptor beta chains derived from one specimen sequenced in a study of T cell changes during pregnancy in multiple sclerosis. Sequencing used immunoSEQ multiplex PCR; TCRdb keeps in-frame clones, though not all of them. The sample consists of 40,000 to 45,000 clones, about 89% of them appearing once. The material was CD4+ T cells from peripheral blood mononuclear cells, obtained in the first trimester of pregnancy. The receptors here all came from a female donor with multiple sclerosis, enrolled in a pregnancy study.

V is TRBV11-3 and J is TRBJ2-7; 8 bases are shared with TRBD1. V was clipped by 1 base and J by 5 bases; unmatched bases: 10. Germline V CDR1 and CDR2: SGHNT, YENEEA. The CDR3 is 16 residues long. In DNA form, the CDR3 reads TGTGCCAGCAGCTTAGGAACCGGGACAGGACCCAACGAGCAGTACTTC. Translating gives CASSLGTGTGPNEQYF. Full variable domain (rest looked up from reference TRBV11-3 and TRBJ2-7): EAGVVQSPRYKIIEKKQPVAFWCNPISGHNTLYWYLQNLGQGPELLIRYENEEAVDDSQLPKDRFSAERLKGVDSTLKIQPAELGDSAVYLCASSLGTGTGPNEQYFGPGTRLTVT.

V usage is TRBV5-1 and J usage is TRBJ2-2, with TRBD1 matching over 7 bases. Germline CDR1 and CDR2: SGHRS and YFSETQ. The CDR3 runs 15 residues. Unmatched junction bases numbered 4, after V lost 4 bases and J lost 1 base. This CDR3 is CASSRDRGNTGELFF. CDR3 nucleotide sequence: TGCGCCAGCAGCCGGGACAGAGGGAACACCGGGGAGCTGTTTTTT.

V and J are TRBV30 and TRBJ2-3; the D gene is possibly TRBD2 (6 bases). CDR3 length: 16 residues. CDR1 GTSNPN and CDR2 SVGIG come from the germline V gene (reference sequence). V was clipped by 0 bases and J by 0 bases, with 13 bases between them. The chain's CDR3 is CAWSVGGIPSTDTQYF. The CDR3 DNA reads TGTGCCTGGAGTGTGGGGGGTATACCTAGCACAGATACGCAGTATTTT.

The chain joins TRBV7-2 to TRBJ2-3, with D perhaps TRBD1 (5 bases). The CDR3 sequence is 14 residues long. The germline V and J ends were trimmed by 5 bases and 2 bases, with 11 bases remaining between them. The germline gives CDR1 SGHTA, CDR2 FQGNSA. The CDR3 spells CASSRTLFTDTQYF. The CDR3 nucleotides read TGTGCCAGCAGCAGGACACTTTTCACAGATACGCAGTATTTT.

This chain uses TRBV5-1 with TRBJ2-1; 8 bases line up with TRBD1. V gave up 0 bases and J gave up 3 bases; unmatched junction bases: 2. Germline CDR1 reads SGHRS; CDR2 reads YFSETQ. The CDR3 covers 15 residues. The CDR3 coding sequence is TGCGCCAGCAGCTTGGAGGGACAGGTCTACAATGAGCAGTTCTTC. Amino acids: CASSLEGQVYNEQFF. The variable domain in full, completed from reference TRBV5-1 and TRBJ2-1, reads KAGVTQTPRYLIKTRGQQVTLSCSPISGHRSVSWYQQTPGQGLQFLFEYFSETQRNKGNFPGRFSGRQFSNSRSEMNVSTLELGDSALYLCASSLEGQVYNEQFFGPGTRLTVL.

This clone was detected once. The chain couples TRBV5-1 to TRBJ2-1, with 7 positions matching TRBD2. CDR3 size: 13 residues. The germline V gene encodes CDR1 SGHRS and CDR2 YFSETQ. Trimming at V came to 4 bases and at J to 3 bases, leaving 1 base not matched to a gene. CDR3 amino acids: CASSGGVYNEQFF. The CDR3 DNA is TGCGCCAGCAGCGGGGGGGTCTACAATGAGCAGTTCTTC.

This clone was counted only a few times. The gene calls are TRBV4-1 and TRBJ1-6, with TRBD1 matching 9 bases. Germline values: CDR1 MGHRA, CDR2 YSYEKL. Unmatched junction bases numbered 4, after V lost 2 bases and J lost 8 bases. This CDR3 has 15 residues. The CDR3 coding sequence is TGCGCCAGCAGCCAACCCCGGGACAGGGATTCACCCCTCCACTTT. This gives the protein CASSQPRDRDSPLHF.